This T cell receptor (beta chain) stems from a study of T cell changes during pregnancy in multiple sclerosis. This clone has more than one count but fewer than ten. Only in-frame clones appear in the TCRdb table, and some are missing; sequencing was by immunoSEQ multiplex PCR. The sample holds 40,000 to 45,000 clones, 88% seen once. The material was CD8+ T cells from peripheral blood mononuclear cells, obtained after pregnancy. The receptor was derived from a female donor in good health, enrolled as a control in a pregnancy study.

CDR3 residues: CASSQDGTGKAEAFF. Here the CDR3 DNA reads TGCGCCAGCAGCCAAGATGGTACGGGGAAAGCTGAAGCTTTCTTT. The chain uses TRBV4-1 and TRBJ1-1; D remains ambiguous. CDR1 and CDR2 from the germline V gene are MGHRA and YSYEKL. The CDR3 spans 15 residues. V gave up 0 bases and J gave up 6 bases, with 14 bases separating them.